Sequencing of this T cell receptor beta chain was carried out in a study of T cell responses to AZD1222 COVID-19 vaccine. Only in-frame clones appear in the TCRdb table, and some are missing; sequencing was by immunoSEQ multiplex PCR. The table records about 270,000 clones, 94% of them present only once. Germline V gene sequence: CDR1 LGHDT, CDR2 YNNKEL (reference sequence). Trimming took 1 base from V and 9 from J, leaving 16 bases between them. CDR3 length equals 15 residues. In regard to this clone: What it binds is not known.

Study-level results: Clonal diversity may have been underestimated, and the donors were mostly white British, with more females than males.

The sequencing used peripheral blood, collected 28 days after the second AZD1222 dose. The chain uses TRBV3-1 (or the pseudogene TRBV3-2) and TRBJ2-1; D perhaps matches TRBD2 (5 bases). The receptor was isolated from an adult who received the AZD1222 COVID-19 vaccine. CDR3 DNA sequence: TGTGCCAGCAGCCAAGGGTGGGAGTCCCGGGGTGAGCAGTTCTTC. Residues: CASSQGWESRGEQFF.